This TCR beta chain was identified during a study of T cell repertoires in cytomegalovirus infection (dated by TCRdb to the late 2010s). Background for the entire study: Because public TCR beta signatures pointed to carriage of CMV infection together with the matching HLA type, the HLA type of each donor mattered for the analysis. The investigation overall reported the following: In the ex vivo response, HLA-C-restricted CMV-specific TCR beta clonotypes were dominant, and in two of eight donors the single most frequent clonotype came from this HLA-C-restricted group. Carriers of CMV infection plus the relevant HLA type were discriminated by the cumulative frequency of public TCR beta family members in the study cohort and in an independent roughly 370-donor cohort.

The instrument was an Illumina HiSeq 1500. TCRdb reprocessed the public reads (quality trimming at Q25 with fastp, clone calling with MiXCR) and kept in-frame beta chains. Here each entry gathers all rows of one CDR3 protein and keeps the most common genes and DNA. The sample table records approximately 250,000 distinct CDR3 sequences; 10% to 15% of these occur just once. The ten largest clones take up approximately 1.6% of the sample. Trimming accounts for 3 bases at V and 2 bases at J, while the number of junction bases matched to no gene is 6. CDR1 DFQATT and CDR2 SNEGSKA were looked up in the germline V gene (reference sequence). Including the terminal cysteine and phenylalanine, the CDR3 comprises 15 residues. Left in the record is the CDR3 DNA by itself, 45 bases read in frame from the first base. This clonotype was found many times. Its antigen has not been determined. Qualities for individual bases were not recorded, and no much larger clone is one base off.

The clonotype was recovered from a human donor in good health (CMV status not recorded). Some clones in this sample may be carry-over from other donors' samples. The sequence joins TRBV20-1 to TRBJ2-3, with 9 bases aligning to TRBD1. Specimen: PBMCs. The CDR3 is CSARAGTGLTDTQYF. The nucleotide sequence reads TGCAGTGCTAGGGCCGGGACAGGGCTCACAGATACGCAGTATTTT.